Following are 12 T cell receptor beta chains from one sample sequenced in a study of blood T cell repertoires in COVID-19. The repertoire was sequenced with immunoSEQ multiplex PCR; TCRdb's copy has only in-frame clones and lacks some. This table holds some 62,000 clones, 65% to 80% found once. The sample comprised peripheral blood. Receptor source: a human donor in a cohort sampled during active COVID-19.

The chain uses TRBV5-1 and TRBJ2-2; no clear D gene. Trimming shortened V by 4 bases and J by 4 bases, and 11 bases separated the two germline ends. This CDR3 is 14 amino acids long. Germline V gene lookup returns CDR1 SGHRS and CDR2 YFSETQ. The DNA for the CDR3 is TGCGCCAGCAGCCCTCCGGAGAGCACCGGGGAGCTGTTTTTT. It yields the protein CASSPPESTGELFF.

This clone was detected only once. The chain couples TRBV2 to TRBJ2-3; TRBD2 agrees at 12 bases. The germline V gene encodes CDR1 SNHLY and CDR2 FYNNEI. The ends lost 8 bases at V and 4 bases at J; junction bases unmatched: 7. The CDR3 contains 15 residues. CDR3 sequence reads: CASYPSGGAPDTQYF. In nucleotides, the CDR3 is TGTGCCAGCTACCCTAGCGGGGGGGCCCCAGATACGCAGTATTTT.

The chain recombines TRBV6-1 with TRBJ2-7; possibly TRBD2 for D (7 bases). Germline values: CDR1 MNHNS, CDR2 SASEGT. V shed 2 bases and J shed 2 bases, with 13 bases lying between them. This CDR3 is built from 15 residues. The CDR3 sequence: CASSEMGRGAYEQYF. The CDR3 region has the DNA TGTGCCAGCAGTGAAATGGGGAGGGGGGCCTACGAGCAGTACTTC.

The J gene is TRBJ2-7, the V gene TRBV7-2; a possible D gene is TRBD2 (6 bases). The CDR3 contains 14 residues. The germline V gene has CDR1 SGHTA and CDR2 FQGNSA. The V end was cut by 6 bases, the J end by 4 bases, with 16 bases between. CDR3 loop: CASSSRMGGYEQYF. As DNA, the CDR3 is TGTGCCAGCAGTTCCAGAATGGGGGGTTACGAGCAGTACTTC.

This chain uses TRBV5-5 with TRBJ1-1; 9 bases match TRBD1. The CDR3 length is 14 residues. The J segment lost 4 bases and the V segment lost 0 bases, leaving 1 base of the junction unmatched. Germline V gene data show CDR1 as SGHKS and CDR2 as YYEKEE (reference sequence). CDR3 sequence: CASSLATGGTEAFF. The CDR3 DNA reads as TGTGCCAGCAGCTTGGCGACAGGGGGCACTGAAGCTTTCTTT.

This clone was detected only a few times. The chain carries TRBV7-2 and TRBJ2-7; D is undetermined. Germline V CDR1 and CDR2: SGHTA, FQGNSA. The V end lost 1 base, the J end lost 5 bases, and 3 bases lay between the germline ends. This CDR3 spans 11 amino acids. Here the CDR3 reads CASSLEHEQYF. In DNA, the CDR3 is TGTGCCAGCAGCTTAGAGCACGAGCAGTACTTC.

This clone came up a few times. V is TRBV5-4 and J is TRBJ2-5; D perhaps matches TRBD2 (6 bases). V was pared by 4 bases and J by 4 bases, with 17 bases between. The length of the CDR3 is 15 residues. Germline loops: CDR1 SGHNT, CDR2 YYREEE (reference sequence). Written as DNA, the CDR3 is TGTGCCAGCAGCGGCGGGACTGTCGGGTCAGAGACCCAGTACTTC. This sequence encodes CASSGGTVGSETQYF.

The chain recombines TRBV5-1 with TRBJ1-5; D perhaps matches TRBD1 (5 bases). The CDR3 totals 13 residues. In germline, CDR1 is SGHRS, CDR2 YFSETQ. The germline V and J ends were trimmed by 5 bases and 3 bases, with 9 bases remaining between them. The CDR3 nucleotides are TGCGCCAGCAGGTCGGACATCAATCAGCCCCAGCATTTT. It translates to CASRSDINQPQHF.

This clone has just a few counts. The CDR3 here is CAWEGQAREAFF. Here the CDR3 DNA reads TGTGCCTGGGAGGGACAGGCGAGGGAAGCTTTCTTT. The J gene is TRBJ1-1, the V gene TRBV30, with TRBD1 matching 8 bases. CDR1 and CDR2 from the germline V gene are GTSNPN and SVGIG (reference sequence). The CDR3 is made up of 12 amino acids. V gave up 5 bases and J gave up 8 bases; unmatched junction bases: 7.

V and J are TRBV6-5 and TRBJ1-4, with TRBD1 identical over 7 bases. The CDR3 is 13 amino acids. Germline V lookup: CDR1 MNHEY, CDR2 SVGAGI. V dropped 7 bases and J dropped 8; count of bases not matched to a gene: 7. The CDR3 region is CASKQGKSEKLFF. As DNA, the CDR3 is TGTGCCAGCAAACAGGGGAAGTCGGAAAAACTGTTTTTT.

The V call is TRBV27, the J call TRBJ2-7, with D perhaps matching TRBD2 (5 bases). The CDR3 is made up of 15 amino acids. Germline V lookup: CDR1 MNHEY, CDR2 SMNVEV (reference sequence). V was pared by 6 bases and J by 0 bases, with 15 bases between. The CDR3 region is CASSLEGVGSYEQYF. For the CDR3, the DNA is TGTGCCAGCAGCCTAGAGGGCGTTGGCTCCTACGAGCAGTACTTC.

V gene TRBV25-1 combines with J gene TRBJ2-3, with 11 bases fitting TRBD2. The junction had 11 bases not matched to a gene; V was cut back by 6 bases and J by 0 bases. The CDR3 runs to 18 residues. Germline assignment: CDR1 MGHDK and CDR2 SYGVNS. The DNA for the CDR3 is TGTGCCAGCAGCCCACCCCTGGGACTAGCGGACAGCACAGATACGCAGTATTTT. Amino acids: CASSPPLGLADSTDTQYF.